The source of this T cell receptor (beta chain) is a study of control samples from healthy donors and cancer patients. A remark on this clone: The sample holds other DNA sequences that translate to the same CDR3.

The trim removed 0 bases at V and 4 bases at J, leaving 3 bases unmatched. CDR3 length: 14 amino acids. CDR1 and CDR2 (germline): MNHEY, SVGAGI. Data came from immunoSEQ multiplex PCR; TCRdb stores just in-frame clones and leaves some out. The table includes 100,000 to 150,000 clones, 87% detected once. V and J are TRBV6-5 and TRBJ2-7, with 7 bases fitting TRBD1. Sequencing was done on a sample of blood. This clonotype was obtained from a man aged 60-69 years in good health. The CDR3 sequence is CASSYSTGLYEQYF. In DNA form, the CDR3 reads TGTGCCAGCAGTTACTCGACAGGGCTGTACGAGCAGTACTTC.